What follows describes a single T cell receptor beta chain. The antigen is not known. This record comes from a study of Graves' ophthalmopathy and Graves' hyperthyroidism. The TCR beta CDR3 regions underwent amplification from RNA transcripts. Following a first-round RT-PCR that used HTBI primers, a second-round multiplex PCR was carried out. In TCRdb, the multiplex PCR reads were re-called with MiXCR into one record per CDR3 protein. The table lists a few hundred thousand distinct CDR3 sequences, 35% to 45% of them singletons. V dropped 4 bases and J dropped 1 base, with 12 bases sitting between them. This CDR3 comprises 14 residues. Germline assignment: CDR1 DFQATT and CDR2 SNEGSKA (reference sequence). Exclusion criteria comprised other autoimmune diseases, uncontrolled infections, pregnancy or lactation in patients. Study-level results: Built on 13 signatures, a model told ophthalmopathy apart from stable hyperthyroidism with 85% to 90% sensitivity and approximately 80% specificity. The model flagged ophthalmopathy progression at 65% to 71% sensitivity and less than 75% specificity.

Sequencing used peripheral blood or thyroid tissue (not recorded which). The source of this sequence is an adult man with Graves' hyperthyroidism. The chain uses TRBV20-1 and TRBJ2-3; a possible D gene is TRBD2 (5 bases). The DNA of the CDR3 is TGCAGTGCTATCGAGCGGAGCGGCACAGATACGCAGTATTTT. This codes for CSAIERSGTDTQYF.